A selection of T cell receptor beta chains follows, all from one sample in a study of cytomegalovirus exposure and HLA in healthy donors. Assay: immunoSEQ multiplex PCR; the TCRdb copy retains only in-frame clones and omits some. The sample holds roughly 100,000 clones, roughly 15% seen once. Material for sequencing was PBMCs. These receptors came from a female donor in good health and CMV-seronegative. Each CDR3 is given with its conserved first and last residue. The D gene is left open where the match is weak. Only part of the rows carry a size: once, few, many, or a class if the clone is expanded.

-	TRBV5-8	TRBJ2-1	TRBD1	TGTGCCAGCAGCTGGCCGGACAGGGGGCCCTACAATGAGCAGTTCTTC	CASSWPDRGPYNEQFF
-	TRBV18	TRBJ1-5	TRBD1	TGTGCCAGCTCACGAGGGACAGAGGCAGGGAGGCAGGGCAATCAGCCCCAGCATTTT	CASSRGTEAGRQGNQPQHF
once	TRBV5-5	TRBJ1-2	-	TGTGCCAGCAGCTTAGTGTCGGGAAACTATGGCTACACCTTC	CASSLVSGNYGYTF
-	TRBV29-1	TRBJ2-3	-	TGCAGCGTCGAGTTGGCCAGGGGAAACACAGATACGCAGTATTTT	CSVELARGNTDTQYF
few	TRBV7-3	TRBJ2-5	-	TGTGCCAGCAGCTCCGGACAGACGGGGACCCAGTACTTC	CASSSGQTGTQYF
few	TRBV5-1	TRBJ1-4	-	TGCGCCAGCAGCTTGTCGGGACATTTTGAAAAACTGTTTTTT	CASSLSGHFEKLFF
few	TRBV6-4	TRBJ2-3	TRBD2	TGTGCCAGCAGGACTAGCGGGACAGATACGCAGTATTTT	CASRTSGTDTQYF
few	TRBV30	TRBJ1-4	-	TGTGCCTGGAGTGTTGGTACAGATAATGAAAAACTGTTTTTT	CAWSVGTDNEKLFF
-	TRBV19	TRBJ2-5	-	TGTGCCAGTAGTGATTACAGGGACCAAGAGACCCAGTACTTC	CASSDYRDQETQYF
-	TRBV6-5	TRBJ2-1	TRBD1	TGTGCCAGCAGTTTCGGACAGGGCGGATACAATGAGCAGTTCTTC	CASSFGQGGYNEQFF
few	TRBV5-4	TRBJ1-1	-	TGTGCCAGCAGCCCGCGGGCACCAAAGAACACTGAAGCTTTCTTT	CASSPRAPKNTEAFF
-	TRBV7-8	TRBJ1-5	-	TGTGCCAGCAGCTTAGCCCGACAGTTTGAGCCCCAGCATTTT	CASSLARQFEPQHF
-	TRBV4-2	TRBJ2-1	-	TGTGCCAGCAGCCAAGTGGGGCGCGGCGGTGAGCAGTTCTTC	CASSQVGRGGEQFF
few	TRBV14	TRBJ2-5	-	TGTGCCAGCAGCCAAGACTCCTACCAAGAGACCCAGTACTTC	CASSQDSYQETQYF
-	TRBV10-3	TRBJ1-2	TRBD1	TGTGCCATCAGTGAGAGACAGGGTGACTATGGCTACACCTTC	CAISERQGDYGYTF
-	TRBV11-1	TRBJ2-7	TRBD2	TGTGCCAGCAGCTTCCAAGGACTAGCGGGAGGGAGCTCCTACGAGCAGTACTTC	CASSFQGLAGGSSYEQYF